This is a list of T cell receptor beta chains from one sample in a study of beta chain features in type 1 diabetes. Sequenced by immunoSEQ multiplex PCR; TCRdb stores in-frame clones only, minus some. The sample carries some 370,000 clones, around 10% recorded once. Sequencing was performed on central memory CD4+ T cells from blood. The receptor source for this set is a man aged 25-40 years with type 1 diabetes. CDR3s include the opening cysteine and the closing phenylalanine or tryptophan. The D gene is left open where the match is weak. Clone size appears in some rows only: once, few, many, or a class for an expanded clone.

J	V	D	size	DNA	CDR3
TRBJ2-5	TRBV11-2	TRBD2	NA	TGTGCCAGCAGCTTAGGACTAGCGGGACGTCAAGAGACCCAGTACTTC	CASSLGLAGRQETQYF
TRBJ2-1	TRBV7-9	TRBD1	few	TGTGCCAGCAGCTCGGGACAGGGATGGAATGAGCAGTTCTTC	CASSSGQGWNEQFF
TRBJ1-1	TRBV2	NA	few	TGTGCCAGCACCAAGGACAGGAACACTGAAGCTTTCTTT	CASTKDRNTEAFF
TRBJ2-6	TRBV7-2	NA	many	TGTGCCAGCAGCTTAGCTGGGGAGGCCAACGTCCTGACTTTC	CASSLAGEANVLTF
TRBJ2-1	TRBV7-9	TRBD2	NA	TGTGCCAGCAGCTTAGGTGGCGGGAGGGCTTTGAATGAGCAGTTCTTC	CASSLGGGRALNEQFF
TRBJ2-1	TRBV5-6	NA	few	TGTGCCAGCAGCTTGATGGGACACATCTACAATGAGCAGTTCTTC	CASSLMGHIYNEQFF
TRBJ1-2	TRBV18	NA	few	TGTGCCAGCTCATCAATCCAGGCAGAGAACTATGGCTACACCTTC	CASSSIQAENYGYTF
TRBJ1-1	TRBV29-1	NA	few	TGCAGCGCGGGCAGATACACTGAAGCTTTCTTT	CSAGRYTEAFF
TRBJ2-5	TRBV28	NA	many	TGTGCCAGCAGTGATTCGGCCCAAGAGACCCAGTACTTC	CASSDSAQETQYF
TRBJ2-7	TRBV7-3	NA	few	TGTGCCAGCAGCTTAGGGACGGGACACCCCTACGAGCAGTACTTC	CASSLGTGHPYEQYF
TRBJ2-7	TRBV6-1	NA	few	TGTGCCAGCAGTGAAGGAGGCGGAACCTACGAGCAGTACTTC	CASSEGGGTYEQYF
TRBJ2-3	TRBV28	NA	NA	TGTGCCAGCAGTTCCCCTGGACGCACAGATACGCAGTATTTT	CASSSPGRTDTQYF
TRBJ1-2	TRBV7-2	TRBD1	few	TGTGCCAGCAGCTTACGTTTGGGACAGGCCGGCTATGGCTACACCTTC	CASSLRLGQAGYGYTF
TRBJ2-1	TRBV6-6	NA	NA	TGTGCCAGCAGTTACTACGGGAGCTCCTACAATGAGCAGTTCTTC	CASSYYGSSYNEQFF
TRBJ2-7	TRBV28	TRBD2	many	TGTGCCAGCAGCCTACTAGCGGGAGGTTACGAGCAGTACTTC	CASSLLAGGYEQYF
TRBJ2-7	TRBV28	NA	NA	TGTGCCAGCCGGACGGGATCCTACGAGCAGTACTTC	CASRTGSYEQYF